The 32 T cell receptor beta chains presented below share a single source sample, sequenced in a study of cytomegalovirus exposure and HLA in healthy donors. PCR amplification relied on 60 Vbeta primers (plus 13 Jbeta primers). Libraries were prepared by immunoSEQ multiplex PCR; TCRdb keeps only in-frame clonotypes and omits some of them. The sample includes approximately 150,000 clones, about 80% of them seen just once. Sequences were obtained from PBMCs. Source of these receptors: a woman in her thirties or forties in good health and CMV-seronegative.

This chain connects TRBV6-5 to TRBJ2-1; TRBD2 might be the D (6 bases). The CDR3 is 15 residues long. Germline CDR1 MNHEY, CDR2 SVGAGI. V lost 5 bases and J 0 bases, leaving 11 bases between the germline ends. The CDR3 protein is CASSRSGVSYNEQFF. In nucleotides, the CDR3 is TGTGCCAGCAGTCGTAGCGGCGTCTCCTACAATGAGCAGTTCTTC.

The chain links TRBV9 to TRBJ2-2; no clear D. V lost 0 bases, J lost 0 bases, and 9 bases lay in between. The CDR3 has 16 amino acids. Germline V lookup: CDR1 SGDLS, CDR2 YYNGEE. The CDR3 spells CASSVELQSNTGELFF. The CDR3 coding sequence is TGTGCCAGCAGCGTAGAGCTCCAATCGAACACCGGGGAGCTGTTTTTT.

CDR3 amino acids: CASSPQNTEAFF. DNA of the CDR3: TGTGCCAGCTCACCCCAGAACACTGAAGCTTTCTTT. The V gene is TRBV18, the J gene TRBJ1-1; D gene uncertain. CDR1 is KGHSH and CDR2 is LQKENI in the germline V gene. Trimming left V 3 bases short and J 1 base short, with 3 bases between. The CDR3 covers 12 residues. Together with reference TRBV18 and TRBJ1-1, the CDR3 gives the full variable domain: NAGVMQNPRHLVRRRGQEARLRCSPMKGHSHVYWYRQLPEEGLKFMVYLQKENIIDESGMPKERFSAEFPKEGPSILRIQQVVRGDSAAYFCASSPQNTEAFFGQGTRLTVV.

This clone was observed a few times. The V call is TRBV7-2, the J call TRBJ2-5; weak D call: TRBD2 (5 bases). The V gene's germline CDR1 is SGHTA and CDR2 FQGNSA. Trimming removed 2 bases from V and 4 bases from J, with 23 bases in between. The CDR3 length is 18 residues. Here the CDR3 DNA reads TGTGCCAGCAGCTTACGTTCGGGGTCCGCGGTCCTGCGAGAGACCCAGTACTTC. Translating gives CASSLRSGSAVLRETQYF.

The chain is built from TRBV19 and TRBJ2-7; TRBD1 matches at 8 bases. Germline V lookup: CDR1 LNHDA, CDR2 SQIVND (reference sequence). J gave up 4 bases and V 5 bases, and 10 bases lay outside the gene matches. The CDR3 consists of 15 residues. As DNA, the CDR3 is TGTGCCAGTAGTGGGGAGCAGGGGGCGCGGTACGAGCAGTACTTC. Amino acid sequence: CASSGEQGARYEQYF.

The CDR3 region is CASSRGQGETQYF. The CDR3 region has the DNA TGTGCCAGCTCCCGAGGACAGGGGGAGACCCAGTACTTC. V and J are TRBV18 and TRBJ2-5; TRBD1 matches at 9 bases. The CDR3 length is 13 residues. Per the germline V gene, CDR1 is KGHSH and CDR2 is LQKENI. Losses at the gene ends were 6 bases for V and 5 bases for J; bases not matched to a gene: 4.

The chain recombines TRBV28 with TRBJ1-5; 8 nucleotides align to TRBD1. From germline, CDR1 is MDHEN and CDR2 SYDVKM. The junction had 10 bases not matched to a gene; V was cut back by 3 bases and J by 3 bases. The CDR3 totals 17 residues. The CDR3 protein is CASSFFLNRGTNQPQHF. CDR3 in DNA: TGTGCCAGCAGTTTTTTCCTAAACAGGGGGACCAATCAGCCCCAGCATTTT.

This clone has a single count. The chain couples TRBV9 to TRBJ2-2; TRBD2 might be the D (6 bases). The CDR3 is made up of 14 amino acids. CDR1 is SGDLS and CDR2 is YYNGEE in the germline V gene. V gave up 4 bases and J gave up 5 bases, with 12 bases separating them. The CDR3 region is CASSPEGLTGELFF. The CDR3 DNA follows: TGTGCCAGCAGCCCGGAGGGTTTGACCGGGGAGCTGTTTTTT.

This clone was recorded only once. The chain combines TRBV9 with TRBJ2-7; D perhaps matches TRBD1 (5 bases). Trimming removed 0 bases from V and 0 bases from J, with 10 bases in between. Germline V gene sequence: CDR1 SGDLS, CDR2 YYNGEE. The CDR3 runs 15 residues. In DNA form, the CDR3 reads TGTGCCAGCAGCGTAGAAGGGGTTCCCTCCTACGAGCAGTACTTC. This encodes CASSVEGVPSYEQYF.

The CDR3 nucleotides read TGTGCCAGCGGGGGGACTGTTAGCTACGAGCAGTACTTC. Its translation is CASGGTVSYEQYF. The chain is built from TRBV6-1 and TRBJ2-7; possible D gene TRBD2, 6 bases. Germline loops: CDR1 MNHNS, CDR2 SASEGT. The germline V and J ends were trimmed by 8 bases and 3 bases, with 14 bases remaining between them. The CDR3 sequence is 13 residues long.

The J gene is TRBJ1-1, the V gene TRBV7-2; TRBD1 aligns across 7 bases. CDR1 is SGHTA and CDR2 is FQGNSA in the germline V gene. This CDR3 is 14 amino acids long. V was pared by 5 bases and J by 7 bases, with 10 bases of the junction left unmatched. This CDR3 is CASSTSTGSGEAFF. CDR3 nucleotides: TGTGCCAGCAGCACCTCGACAGGGTCGGGTGAAGCTTTCTTT.

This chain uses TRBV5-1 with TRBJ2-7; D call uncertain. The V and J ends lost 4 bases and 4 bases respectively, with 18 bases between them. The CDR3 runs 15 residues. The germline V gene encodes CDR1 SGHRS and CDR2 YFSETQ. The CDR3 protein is CASSPSVGTGYEQYF. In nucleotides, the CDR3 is TGCGCCAGCAGCCCCTCCGTGGGTACGGGTTACGAGCAGTACTTC.

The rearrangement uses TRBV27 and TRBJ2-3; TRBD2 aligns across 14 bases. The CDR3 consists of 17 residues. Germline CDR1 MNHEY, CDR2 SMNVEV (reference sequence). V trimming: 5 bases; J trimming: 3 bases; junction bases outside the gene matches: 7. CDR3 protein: CASSVGTSGSRTDTQYF. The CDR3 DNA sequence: TGTGCCAGCAGTGTCGGGACTAGCGGGAGTAGGACAGATACGCAGTATTTT.

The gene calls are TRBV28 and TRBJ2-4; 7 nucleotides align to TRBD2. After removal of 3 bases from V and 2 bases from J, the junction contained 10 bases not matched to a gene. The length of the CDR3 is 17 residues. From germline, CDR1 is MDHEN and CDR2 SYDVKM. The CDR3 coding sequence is TGTGCCAGCAGTTTCCCGGGGTCAGCGGGGACCAAAAACATTCAGTACTTC. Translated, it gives CASSFPGSAGTKNIQYF.

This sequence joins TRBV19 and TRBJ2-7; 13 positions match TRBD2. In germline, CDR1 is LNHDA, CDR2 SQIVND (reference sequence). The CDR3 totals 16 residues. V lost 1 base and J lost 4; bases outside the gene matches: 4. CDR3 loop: CASSIVMGLAGYEQYF. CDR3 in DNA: TGTGCCAGTAGTATAGTAATGGGACTAGCGGGATACGAGCAGTACTTC.

The CDR3 DNA follows: TGTGCCAGCAGTTACGGAACTAGCGGGACAGATACGCAGTATTTT. This codes for CASSYGTSGTDTQYF. This chain uses TRBV6-6 with TRBJ2-3; 9 bases line up with TRBD2. This CDR3 has 15 residues. The germline V gene has CDR1 MNHNY and CDR2 SVGAGI (reference sequence). V lost 2 bases to trimming and J lost 3 bases; unmatched junction nucleotides: 3.

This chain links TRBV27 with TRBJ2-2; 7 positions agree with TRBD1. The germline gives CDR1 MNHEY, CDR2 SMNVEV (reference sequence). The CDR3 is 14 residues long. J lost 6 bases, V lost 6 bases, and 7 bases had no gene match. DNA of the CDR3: TGTGCCAGCAGCCTAAACAGGGGCCCCGGGGAGCTGTTTTTT. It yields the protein CASSLNRGPGELFF.

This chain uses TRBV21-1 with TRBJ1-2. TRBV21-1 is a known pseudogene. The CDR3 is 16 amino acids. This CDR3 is CASSNGGRARSYGYIF. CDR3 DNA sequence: TGTGCCAGCAGCAACGGGGGTCGGGCCCGAAGTTATGGCTACATCTTC.

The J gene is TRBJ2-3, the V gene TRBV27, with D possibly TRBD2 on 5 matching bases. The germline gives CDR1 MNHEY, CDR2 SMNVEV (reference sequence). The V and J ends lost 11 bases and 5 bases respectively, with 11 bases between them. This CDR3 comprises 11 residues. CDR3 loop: CAVHEGDTQYF. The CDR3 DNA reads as TGTGCCGTCCATGAGGGAGATACGCAGTATTTT.

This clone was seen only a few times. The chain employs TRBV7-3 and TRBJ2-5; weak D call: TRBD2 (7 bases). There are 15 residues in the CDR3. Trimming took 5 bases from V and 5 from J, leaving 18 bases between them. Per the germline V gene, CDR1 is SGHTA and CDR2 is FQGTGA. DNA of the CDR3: TGTGCCAGCAGCCAAAATGGGGGGCGGGGGGAGACCCAGTACTTC. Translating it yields CASSQNGGRGETQYF.

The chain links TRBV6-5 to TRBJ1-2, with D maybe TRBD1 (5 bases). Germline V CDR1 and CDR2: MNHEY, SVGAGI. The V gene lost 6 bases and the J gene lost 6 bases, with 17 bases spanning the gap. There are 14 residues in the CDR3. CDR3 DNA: TGTGCCAGCAGGGAAGGACGGACACTCCATGGCTACACCTTC. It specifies CASREGRTLHGYTF.

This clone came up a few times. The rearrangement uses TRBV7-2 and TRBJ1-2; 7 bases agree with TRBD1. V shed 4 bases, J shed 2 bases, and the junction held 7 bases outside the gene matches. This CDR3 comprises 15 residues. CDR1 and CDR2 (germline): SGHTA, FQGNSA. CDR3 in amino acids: CASSSGGDSNYGYTF. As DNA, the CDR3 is TGTGCCAGCAGCTCCGGGGGGGACAGCAACTATGGCTACACCTTC.

CDR3 nucleotides: TGTGCCAGCAGCCCTTACGGAAGCTTCACAGGGGGCGAAAAAGATACGCAGTATTTT. Its translation is CASSPYGSFTGGEKDTQYF. V gene TRBV9 combines with J gene TRBJ2-3; TRBD1 matches 9 bases. Germline lookup yields CDR1 SGDLS and CDR2 YYNGEE. CDR3 length: 19 residues. V was clipped by 4 bases and J by 5 bases; unmatched bases: 20.

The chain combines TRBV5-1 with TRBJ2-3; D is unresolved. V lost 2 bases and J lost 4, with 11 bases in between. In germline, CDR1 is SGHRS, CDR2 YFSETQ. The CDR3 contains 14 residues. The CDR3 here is CASSFERLADTQYF. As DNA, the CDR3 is TGCGCCAGCAGCTTTGAGAGGTTGGCAGATACGCAGTATTTT.

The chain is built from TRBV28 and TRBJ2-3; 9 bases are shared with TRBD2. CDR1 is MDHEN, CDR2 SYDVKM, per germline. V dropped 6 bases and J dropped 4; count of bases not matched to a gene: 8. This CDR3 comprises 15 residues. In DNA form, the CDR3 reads TGTGCCAGCAGCCCGGGACTAGCTCGGGCAGATACGCAGTATTTT. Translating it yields CASSPGLARADTQYF.

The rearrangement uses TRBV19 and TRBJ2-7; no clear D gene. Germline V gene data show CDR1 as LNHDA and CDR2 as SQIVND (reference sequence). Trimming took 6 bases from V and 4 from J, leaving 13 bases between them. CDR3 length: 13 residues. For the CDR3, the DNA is TGTGCCAGTAGCCCATTTATGACTTACGAGCAGTACTTC. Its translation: CASSPFMTYEQYF.

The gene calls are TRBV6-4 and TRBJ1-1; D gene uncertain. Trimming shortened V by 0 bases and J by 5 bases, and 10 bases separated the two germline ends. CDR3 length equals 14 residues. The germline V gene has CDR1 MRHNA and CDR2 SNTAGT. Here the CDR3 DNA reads TGTGCCAGCAGTGACTCAAGAGGAGGTACTGAAGCTTTCTTT. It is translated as CASSDSRGGTEAFF.

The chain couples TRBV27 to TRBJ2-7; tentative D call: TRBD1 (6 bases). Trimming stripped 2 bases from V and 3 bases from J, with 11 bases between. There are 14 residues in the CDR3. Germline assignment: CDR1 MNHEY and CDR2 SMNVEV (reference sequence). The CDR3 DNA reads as TGTGCCAGCAGTTTACGACAGGACAGCTACGAGCAGTACTTC. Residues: CASSLRQDSYEQYF.

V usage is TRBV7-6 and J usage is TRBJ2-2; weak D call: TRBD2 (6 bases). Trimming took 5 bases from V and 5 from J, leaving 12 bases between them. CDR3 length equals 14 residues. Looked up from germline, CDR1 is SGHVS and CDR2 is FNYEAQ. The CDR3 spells CASSLMEGTGELFF. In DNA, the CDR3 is TGTGCCAGCAGCCTAATGGAGGGGACCGGGGAGCTGTTTTTT. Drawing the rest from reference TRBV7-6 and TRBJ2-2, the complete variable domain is GAGVSQSPRYKVTKRGQDVALRCDPISGHVSLYWYRQALGQGPEFLTYFNYEAQQDKSGLPNDRFSAERPEGSISTLTIQRTEQRDSAMYRCASSLMEGTGELFFGEGSRLTVL.

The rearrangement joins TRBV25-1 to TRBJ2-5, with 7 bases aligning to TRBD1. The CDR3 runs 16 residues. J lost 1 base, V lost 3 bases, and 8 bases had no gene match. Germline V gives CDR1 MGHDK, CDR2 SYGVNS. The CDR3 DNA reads TGTGCCAGCAGTGACCGCGGACAGGCCTCCCAAGAGACCCAGTACTTC. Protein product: CASSDRGQASQETQYF.

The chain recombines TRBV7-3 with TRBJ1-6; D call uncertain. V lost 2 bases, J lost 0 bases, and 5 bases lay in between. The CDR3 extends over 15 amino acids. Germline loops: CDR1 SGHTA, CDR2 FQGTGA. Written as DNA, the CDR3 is TGTGCCAGCAGCTTATCGAGCTCCTATAATTCACCCCTCCACTTT. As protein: CASSLSSSYNSPLHF.

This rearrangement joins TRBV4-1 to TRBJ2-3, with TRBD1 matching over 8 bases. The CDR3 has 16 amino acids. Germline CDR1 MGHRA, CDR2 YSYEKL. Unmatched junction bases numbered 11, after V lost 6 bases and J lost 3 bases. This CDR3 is CASSPTGTGSTDTQYF. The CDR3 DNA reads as TGCGCCAGCAGTCCGACCGGGACAGGATCGACAGATACGCAGTATTTT.